What follows are 18 T cell receptor beta chains derived from one specimen sequenced in a study of blood T cell repertoires in COVID-19. The assay was immunoSEQ multiplex PCR, and TCRdb's table has in-frame clones only and misses some. The sample lists some 240,000 clones; approximately 79% were seen once. The sample comprised PBMCs or T cells enriched from blood (not recorded which). Receptors were obtained from a man aged 25 to 45 with acute COVID-19.

The DNA for the CDR3 is TGTGCCAGCAGCACGCAAATATCACCTGGGACAGTGAGTGGCTACACCTTC. It specifies CASSTQISPGTVSGYTF. The chain couples TRBV7-2 to TRBJ1-2, with TRBD1 matching over 7 bases. V was clipped by 5 bases and J by 7 bases; unmatched bases: 19. Germline loops: CDR1 SGHTA, CDR2 FQGNSA. This CDR3 contains 17 residues.

The chain employs TRBV6-2 or TRBV6-3 and TRBJ2-1; unclear D gene. CDR1 and CDR2 (germline): MNHEY, SVGEGT. CDR3 length: 13 residues. The V end lost 0 bases, the J end lost 4 bases, and 4 bases lay between the germline ends. The CDR3 DNA reads as TGTGCCAGCAGTTACTCCCCTTACAATGAGCAGTTCTTC. It translates to CASSYSPYNEQFF.

The table lists this clone with a count of one. The CDR3 loop reads CASNQVSSTDTQYF. As DNA, the CDR3 is TGTGCCAGCAACCAGGTCTCGAGCACAGATACGCAGTATTTT. The rearrangement uses TRBV7-9 and TRBJ2-3; D unclear. The CDR3 sequence is 14 residues long. Germline values: CDR1 SEHNR, CDR2 FQNEAQ (reference sequence). Deletions cut 7 bases from V and 0 bases from J, with 11 bases between.

This rearrangement joins TRBV27 to TRBJ2-2; 9 bases line up with TRBD2. The CDR3 covers 19 residues. V was pared by 3 bases and J by 8 bases, with 19 bases of the junction left unmatched. Germline CDR1 MNHEY, CDR2 SMNVEV (reference sequence). The CDR3 region has the DNA TGTGCCAGCAGTTTTTCCGGAGGGAGGCGGGGGGGCCGGTTAGGGGAGCTGTTTTTT. Its protein is CASSFSGGRRGGRLGELFF.

The rearrangement links TRBV6-6 to TRBJ1-5; D is unresolved. CDR1 MNHNY and CDR2 SVGAGI come from the germline V gene (reference sequence). V was shortened by 0 bases and J by 3 bases, with 9 bases between the two germline ends. The CDR3 is 15 amino acids. CDR3 DNA: TGTGCCAGCAGTTACTCGATAACAGCCAATCAGCCCCAGCATTTT. It codes for CASSYSITANQPQHF.

The sample holds one count of this clone. The chain is built from TRBV2 and TRBJ1-6, with TRBD1 matching over 7 bases. This CDR3 has 14 amino acids. With V trimmed by 8 bases and J by 7 bases, 8 bases remained unmatched. Germline assignment: CDR1 SNHLY and CDR2 FYNNEI. The CDR3 sequence: CASWDRYPNSPLHF. CDR3 DNA: TGTGCCAGCTGGGACAGATACCCGAATTCACCCCTCCACTTT.

The chain employs TRBV24-1 and TRBJ2-3; TRBD2 might be the D (7 bases). CDR1 and CDR2 (germline): KGHDR, SFDVKD. The germline V and J ends were trimmed by 9 bases and 8 bases, with 11 bases remaining between them. This CDR3 region has 11 residues. CDR3 nucleotides: TGTGCCACCGGGGGGGGGCGTACGCAGTATTTT. Its protein product is CATGGGRTQYF.

CDR3 in amino acids: CASSEAEGRNTIYF. Here the CDR3 DNA reads TGTGCCAGCAGTGAAGCTGAGGGCAGAAACACCATATATTTT. V gene TRBV2 combines with J gene TRBJ1-3, with no clear D. Germline V gene sequence: CDR1 SNHLY, CDR2 FYNNEI. The germline V and J ends were trimmed by 0 bases and 5 bases, with 8 bases remaining between them. This CDR3 has 14 amino acids.

This rearrangement joins TRBV6-1 to TRBJ1-2, with D perhaps TRBD1 (6 bases). The germline V and J ends were trimmed by 1 base and 7 bases, with 16 bases remaining between them. The V gene's germline CDR1 is MNHNS and CDR2 SASEGT. The CDR3 length is 15 residues. As DNA, the CDR3 is TGTGCCAGCAGTGAAGGCGAAAGTTTCAGGGGTGGCTACACCTTC. Its protein is CASSEGESFRGGYTF.

The rearrangement joins TRBV6-5 to TRBJ2-5, with 8 bases lining up with TRBD1. The CDR3 length is 14 residues. Germline V gives CDR1 MNHEY, CDR2 SVGAGI. V shed 4 bases, J shed 6 bases, and the junction held 7 bases outside the gene matches. The CDR3 bases are TGTGCCAGCAGTTCCTGGGACAGGCGGAAGACCCAGTACTTC. It codes for CASSSWDRRKTQYF.

The CDR3 loop reads CASSPGGLAVYNEQFF. In DNA, the CDR3 is TGTGCCAGCAGCCCTGGGGGACTAGCGGTTTACAATGAGCAGTTCTTC. V gene TRBV6-2 or TRBV6-3 combines with J gene TRBJ2-1, with TRBD2 identical over 11 bases. The germline V gene has CDR1 MNHEY and CDR2 SVGEGT. The CDR3 covers 16 residues. Trimming removed 6 bases from V and 4 bases from J; junction bases left unmatched: 8.

The chain couples TRBV29-1 to TRBJ2-1, with D maybe TRBD2 (6 bases). The V gene's germline CDR1 is SQVTM and CDR2 ANQGSEA. Between the trimmed V and J ends, which lost 4 bases and 0 bases, there was a span of 13 bases. CDR3 size: 15 residues. The CDR3 here is CSVVMGGRSYNEQFF. CDR3 nucleotide sequence: TGCAGCGTTGTCATGGGAGGCCGCTCCTACAATGAGCAGTTCTTC.

This sequence joins TRBV7-3 and TRBJ1-6, with 7 bases that match TRBD1. The CDR3 extends over 16 amino acids. Germline-derived CDR1 and CDR2 are SGHTA and FQGTGA. J gave up 6 bases and V 8 bases, and 13 bases lay outside the gene matches. CDR3 sequence: CASSPLSDRANSPLHF. CDR3 bases: TGTGCCAGCTCACCACTCTCCGACAGGGCTAATTCACCCCTCCACTTT.

This chain uses TRBV28 with TRBJ1-1; no firm D call. CDR1 and CDR2 (germline): MDHEN, SYDVKM. Trimming stripped 10 bases from V and 1 base from J, with 25 bases between. This CDR3 region has 17 residues. The CDR3 sequence: CATKPGSLAGPNTEAFF. The CDR3 region has the DNA TGTGCCACCAAACCCGGGTCTCTAGCCGGGCCGAACACTGAAGCTTTCTTT. Full variable domain (missing parts from reference TRBV28 and TRBJ1-1): DVKVTQSSRYLVKRTGEKVFLECVQDMDHENMFWYRQDPGLGLRLIYFSYDVKMKEKGDIPEGYSVSREKKERFSLILESASTNQTSMYLCATKPGSLAGPNTEAFFGQGTRLTVV.

The sample holds a few counts of this clone. The rearrangement links TRBV2 to TRBJ1-5; 9 bases fit TRBD1. V lost 8 bases, J lost 2 bases, and 1 base stayed unmatched. The germline V gene has CDR1 SNHLY and CDR2 FYNNEI. The CDR3 spans 13 residues. The DNA for the CDR3 is TGTGCCAGCGGGGACAGGGGCAATCAGCCCCAGCATTTT. Its translation is CASGDRGNQPQHF.

The chain recombines TRBV6-5 with TRBJ2-2; TRBD1 matches 7 bases. This CDR3 region has 15 residues. CDR1 is MNHEY and CDR2 is SVGAGI in the germline V gene. J was trimmed by 2 bases and V by 6 bases; bases with no gene match: 6. CDR3 protein: CASSKDRVNTGELFF. DNA for the CDR3: TGTGCCAGCAGCAAAGACAGGGTTAACACCGGGGAGCTGTTTTTT.

This clone turned up a few times. The chain uses TRBV5-1 and TRBJ2-2; no clear D. V shed 7 bases and J shed 5 bases, with 18 bases lying between them. CDR3 length: 15 residues. Germline assignment: CDR1 SGHRS and CDR2 YFSETQ. For the CDR3, the DNA is TGCGCCAGCCAACAGTCGATTTCCCAAACCGGGGAGCTGTTTTTT. Encoded protein: CASQQSISQTGELFF. Full variable domain (remainder filled in from reference TRBV5-1 and TRBJ2-2): KAGVTQTPRYLIKTRGQQVTLSCSPISGHRSVSWYQQTPGQGLQFLFEYFSETQRNKGNFPGRFSGRQFSNSRSEMNVSTLELGDSALYLCASQQSISQTGELFFGEGSRLTVL.

This chain uses TRBV6-2 or TRBV6-3 with TRBJ2-7; 10 nucleotides line up with TRBD1. CDR1 and CDR2 (germline): MNHEY, SVGEGT. V lost 6 bases to trimming and J lost 6 bases; unmatched junction nucleotides: 8. The CDR3 is 14 residues long. CDR3: CASSLDRGRVEQYV. The CDR3 coding sequence is TGTGCCAGCAGCCTAGACAGGGGGCGCGTCGAGCAGTACGTC.